This TCR beta chain was captured by sequencing in a study of T cells in localized non-small cell lung cancer. The table came from immunoSEQ multiplex PCR; TCRdb's copy has only in-frame clones and leaves some out. The sample lists approximately 52,000 clones, approximately 90% occurring once. Study observations and caveats: Sequencing, confined to only one tumor region, leaves heterogeneity possible.

As concerns this clone: Its antigen is still unknown.

The CDR3 sequence is 14 residues long. V was trimmed by 8 bases and J by 2 bases, leaving 15 bases between them. From germline, CDR1 is MNHNS and CDR2 SASEGT. The sequence derives from a male donor older than 55 with stage III squamous cell lung carcinoma. The input for sequencing was peripheral blood, taken before any cancer treatment. The chain is built from TRBV6-1 and TRBJ1-1, with D maybe TRBD1 (6 bases). As DNA, the CDR3 is TGTGCCAGCTTGCCCGGGACACTTAACACTGAAGCTTTCTTT. It translates to CASLPGTLNTEAFF.